Shown below are 11 T cell receptor beta chains from a single sample sequenced in a study of CXCR3-negative and CXCR3-positive naive CD8 T cells. General study points: More hydrophobic TRB CDR3s were found in CXCR3-positive naive cells than in CXCR3-negative naive cells.

These TCRs are of unknown antigen specificity. TRB cDNA was prepared as libraries by UMI-labeled 5' RACE. Reprocessing the 5' RACE reads, TCRdb reports a single entry for every CDR3 protein and omits DNA. This sample's clone table lists around 160,000 distinct CDR3 sequences. Sequenced material: naive CXCR3+ CD8+ T cells from blood. The subset here: CD45RO-CCR7+CD27+CD95- naive CD8+ T cells expressing CXCR3 (TNR3+). Receptors were obtained from a human donor in good health. Some clones in this sample may be carry-over from other donors' samples.

The chain joins TRBV5-5 to TRBJ2-1; there is no DNA to check the TCRdb D call of TRBD1. CDR1 and CDR2 from the germline V gene are SGHKS and YYEKEE (reference sequence). The CDR3 sequence is 15 residues long. This CDR3 is CASSLTRQGAVEQFF.

The V call is TRBV28, the J call TRBJ1-1; as DNA is missing, the TRBD1 call by TCRdb cannot be tested. CDR3 length equals 14 residues. Germline CDR1 is MDHEN and CDR2 is SYDVKM. The CDR3 loop reads CASSLHRGVEVAFF.

This chain links TRBV7-9 with TRBJ1-5; lacking DNA, the TRBD1 call made by TCRdb goes unchecked. Germline V gene lookup returns CDR1 SEHNR and CDR2 FQNEAQ (reference sequence). The length of the CDR3 is 13 residues. Here the CDR3 reads CASKAGDNQPQHF.

This chain's CDR3 is CATNRVQGSYNEQFF. The V gene is TRBV9, the J gene TRBJ2-1; TCRdb lists TRBD1, though no DNA is available to test this call. The CDR3 consists of 15 residues. Germline V gene sequence: CDR1 SGDLS, CDR2 YYNGEE.

This chain connects TRBV7-8 to TRBJ2-1; TCRdb gives TRBD2 as the D gene, but with no DNA this cannot be confirmed. The germline V gene encodes CDR1 SGHVS and CDR2 FQNEAQ. This CDR3 has 14 residues. The CDR3: CASSLVSLHGEQFF.

The chain has TRBV28 and TRBJ2-7. CDR3 length: 14 amino acids. Germline lookup yields CDR1 MDHEN and CDR2 SYDVKM. This chain's CDR3 is CASSFSWSSYEQYF.

V usage is TRBV7-3 and J usage is TRBJ1-4; TCRdb picks TRBD1, but there is no DNA to check that call. The CDR3 is 17 residues long. The germline gives CDR1 SGHTA, CDR2 FQGTGA. The CDR3 protein is CASSLSGQESTNEKLFF.

The J gene is TRBJ2-7, the V gene TRBV6-5; TCRdb indicates TRBD1, and absent DNA this call remains unverified. From germline, CDR1 is MNHEY and CDR2 SVGAGI. This CDR3 is built from 12 residues. CDR3 region: CASSFGGGEQYF.

This chain connects TRBV27 to TRBJ2-7; TCRdb's assignment of TRBD1 cannot be checked, as there is no DNA. CDR1 MNHEY and CDR2 SMNVEV come from the germline V gene (reference sequence). This CDR3 is 15 amino acids long. CDR3 loop: CASSLVIGGSYEQYF.

V usage is TRBV9 and J usage is TRBJ2-1; TCRdb's assignment of TRBD1 cannot be checked, as there is no DNA. The CDR3 extends over 16 amino acids. Germline CDR1 is SGDLS and CDR2 is YYNGEE. CDR3 loop: CASSTRTDMSYNEQFF.

This rearrangement joins TRBV12-3 or TRBV12-4 to TRBJ2-3; the TCRdb call, TRBD1, lacks DNA for checking. The CDR3 runs to 14 residues. The CDR3 sequence: CASSFMDREGTQYF.